A selection of T cell receptor beta chains follows, all from one sample in a study of patients and donors after allogeneic stem cell transplantation. TCRdb independently ran MiXCR on the RT-PCR reads; one entry per CDR3 protein. The sample consists of about 200,000 distinct CDR3 sequences, less than 45% of them appearing once. Sequenced sample: blood, either unsorted or a sorted T cell fraction (not recorded which). The receptor set was obtained from a human donor who was either an allogeneic HSCT recipient or a stem cell or donor lymphocyte infusion donor (not recorded which). It is not recorded whose cells these are; they may come from a transplant donor. The CDR3 runs from the conserved cysteine through the conserved F or W. The D gene is left open where the match is weak. Clone size, where shown, is once, few, many, or a class for clones that have expanded.

NA	TRBV12-3/TRBV12-4	NA	13	TRBJ2-7	CASSLQGPYEQYF	TGTGCCAGCAGTTTACAGGGACCCTACGAGCAGTACTTC
NA	TRBV6-5	NA	14	TRBJ1-1	CASTLRDTHTEAFF	TGTGCCAGCACTCTGCGGGACACCCACACTGAAGCTTTCTTT
NA	TRBV12-3/TRBV12-4	many	11	TRBJ1-2	CASMRGGGYTF	TGTGCCAGCATGCGGGGGGGTGGCTACACCTTC
TRBD1	TRBV29-1	NA	16	TRBJ2-1	CSVGGQGSRTYNEQFF	TGCAGCGTTGGGGGACAGGGCTCCAGAACCTACAATGAGCAGTTCTTC
NA	TRBV4-2	few	14	TRBJ1-2	CASSQPDRDYGYTF	TGTGCCAGCAGCCAACCGGACAGAGATTATGGCTACACCTTC
NA	TRBV5-6	few	15	TRBJ1-1	CASSLGAVMNTEAFF	TGTGCCAGCAGCCTGGGGGCGGTGATGAACACTGAAGCTTTCTTT
NA	TRBV3-1	NA	14	TRBJ1-2	CASSQGYSNYGYTF	TGTGCCAGCAGCCAAGGATACAGCAACTATGGCTACACCTTC
NA	TRBV27	many	14	TRBJ1-5	CASSLGRSNQPQHF	TGTGCCAGCAGCCTGGGGAGGAGCAATCAGCCCCAGCATTTT
TRBD2	TRBV12-3/TRBV12-4	NA	14	TRBJ2-1	CASSPLTSGNEQFF	TGTGCCAGCAGTCCGCTGACTAGCGGCAATGAGCAGTTCTTC
NA	TRBV15	NA	12	TRBJ1-4	CATSKRGGKLFF	TGTGCCACCAGCAAAAGAGGGGGAAAACTGTTTTTT
TRBD1	TRBV12-3/TRBV12-4	NA	14	TRBJ1-1	CASSLEQGVTEAFF	TGTGCCAGCAGTTTAGAACAGGGGGTCACTGAAGCTTTCTTT
NA	TRBV5-1	NA	11	TRBJ2-7	CASSLASEQYF	TGCGCCAGCAGCTTGGCCTCCGAGCAGTACTTC
NA	TRBV6-6	NA	12	TRBJ1-5	CASSHKSQPQHF	TGTGCCAGCAGTCACAAATCCCAGCCCCAGCATTTT
NA	TRBV28	NA	20	TRBJ2-3	CASSLAGAGRIGGRTDTQYF	TGTGCCAGCAGTTTAGCGGGAGCAGGGAGAATTGGGGGGCGCACAGATACGCAGTATTTT
TRBD2	TRBV6-6	few	14	TRBJ2-3	CASKAGGPGNTQYF	TGTGCCAGCAAGGCGGGAGGGCCAGGAAATACGCAGTATTTT
TRBD1	TRBV30	NA	17	TRBJ1-2	CACPTGTGIYNFYGYTF	TGTGCCTGTCCCACCGGGACAGGGATTTACAACTTCTATGGCTACACCTTC
NA	TRBV7-9	NA	16	TRBJ2-3	CASSLIRPVRGDTQYF	TGTGCCAGCAGCTTAATCCGACCCGTGAGAGGGGATACGCAGTATTTT
NA	TRBV27	few	15	TRBJ1-2	CASSFAGDGPYGYTF	TGTGCCAGCAGTTTTGCTGGGGACGGCCCCTATGGCTACACCTTC
TRBD1	TRBV30	few	14	TRBJ1-5	CAWSAGQGGQPQHF	TGTGCCTGGAGTGCCGGACAGGGAGGCCAGCCCCAGCATTTT
NA	TRBV7-6	few	14	TRBJ2-2	CASSATRNTGELFF	TGTGCCAGCAGCGCCACTAGAAACACCGGGGAGCTGTTTTTT
NA	TRBV11-3	once	14	TRBJ2-2	CASSSIANTGELFF	TGTGCCAGCAGCAGCATCGCGAACACCGGGGAGCTGTTTTTT
NA	TRBV5-1	NA	15	TRBJ2-1	CASSLEGQAYNEQFF	TGCGCCAGCAGCTTAGAGGGGCAGGCCTACAATGAGCAGTTCTTC
NA	TRBV4-3	NA	14	TRBJ2-2	CASSQGTATGELFF	TGCGCCAGCAGCCAAGGGACAGCCACCGGGGAGCTGTTTTTT
NA	TRBV28	few	17	TRBJ1-3	CASSSGRIVGSGNTIYF	TGTGCCAGCAGTTCGGGACGTATAGTCGGCTCTGGAAACACCATATATTTT
TRBD1	TRBV7-2	NA	17	TRBJ2-2	CASSLGTGTGHTGELFF	TGTGCCAGCAGCTTAGGCACCGGGACAGGGCACACCGGGGAGCTGTTTTTT
NA	TRBV29-1	few	11	TRBJ2-1	CSVGDSNEQFF	TGCAGCGTTGGTGACTCCAATGAGCAGTTCTTC
TRBD2	TRBV20-1	few	13	TRBJ2-2	CKAGTTNTGELFF	TGCAAAGCCGGGACTACTAACACCGGGGAGCTGTTTTTT
TRBD1	TRBV7-7	NA	15	TRBJ2-2	CASSPTGVNTGELFF	TGTGCCAGCAGCCCTACAGGGGTCAACACCGGGGAGCTGTTTTTT
NA	TRBV15	NA	15	TRBJ2-1	CATSTSQPSYNEQFF	TGTGCCACCAGCACATCCCAACCCTCCTACAATGAGCAGTTCTTC